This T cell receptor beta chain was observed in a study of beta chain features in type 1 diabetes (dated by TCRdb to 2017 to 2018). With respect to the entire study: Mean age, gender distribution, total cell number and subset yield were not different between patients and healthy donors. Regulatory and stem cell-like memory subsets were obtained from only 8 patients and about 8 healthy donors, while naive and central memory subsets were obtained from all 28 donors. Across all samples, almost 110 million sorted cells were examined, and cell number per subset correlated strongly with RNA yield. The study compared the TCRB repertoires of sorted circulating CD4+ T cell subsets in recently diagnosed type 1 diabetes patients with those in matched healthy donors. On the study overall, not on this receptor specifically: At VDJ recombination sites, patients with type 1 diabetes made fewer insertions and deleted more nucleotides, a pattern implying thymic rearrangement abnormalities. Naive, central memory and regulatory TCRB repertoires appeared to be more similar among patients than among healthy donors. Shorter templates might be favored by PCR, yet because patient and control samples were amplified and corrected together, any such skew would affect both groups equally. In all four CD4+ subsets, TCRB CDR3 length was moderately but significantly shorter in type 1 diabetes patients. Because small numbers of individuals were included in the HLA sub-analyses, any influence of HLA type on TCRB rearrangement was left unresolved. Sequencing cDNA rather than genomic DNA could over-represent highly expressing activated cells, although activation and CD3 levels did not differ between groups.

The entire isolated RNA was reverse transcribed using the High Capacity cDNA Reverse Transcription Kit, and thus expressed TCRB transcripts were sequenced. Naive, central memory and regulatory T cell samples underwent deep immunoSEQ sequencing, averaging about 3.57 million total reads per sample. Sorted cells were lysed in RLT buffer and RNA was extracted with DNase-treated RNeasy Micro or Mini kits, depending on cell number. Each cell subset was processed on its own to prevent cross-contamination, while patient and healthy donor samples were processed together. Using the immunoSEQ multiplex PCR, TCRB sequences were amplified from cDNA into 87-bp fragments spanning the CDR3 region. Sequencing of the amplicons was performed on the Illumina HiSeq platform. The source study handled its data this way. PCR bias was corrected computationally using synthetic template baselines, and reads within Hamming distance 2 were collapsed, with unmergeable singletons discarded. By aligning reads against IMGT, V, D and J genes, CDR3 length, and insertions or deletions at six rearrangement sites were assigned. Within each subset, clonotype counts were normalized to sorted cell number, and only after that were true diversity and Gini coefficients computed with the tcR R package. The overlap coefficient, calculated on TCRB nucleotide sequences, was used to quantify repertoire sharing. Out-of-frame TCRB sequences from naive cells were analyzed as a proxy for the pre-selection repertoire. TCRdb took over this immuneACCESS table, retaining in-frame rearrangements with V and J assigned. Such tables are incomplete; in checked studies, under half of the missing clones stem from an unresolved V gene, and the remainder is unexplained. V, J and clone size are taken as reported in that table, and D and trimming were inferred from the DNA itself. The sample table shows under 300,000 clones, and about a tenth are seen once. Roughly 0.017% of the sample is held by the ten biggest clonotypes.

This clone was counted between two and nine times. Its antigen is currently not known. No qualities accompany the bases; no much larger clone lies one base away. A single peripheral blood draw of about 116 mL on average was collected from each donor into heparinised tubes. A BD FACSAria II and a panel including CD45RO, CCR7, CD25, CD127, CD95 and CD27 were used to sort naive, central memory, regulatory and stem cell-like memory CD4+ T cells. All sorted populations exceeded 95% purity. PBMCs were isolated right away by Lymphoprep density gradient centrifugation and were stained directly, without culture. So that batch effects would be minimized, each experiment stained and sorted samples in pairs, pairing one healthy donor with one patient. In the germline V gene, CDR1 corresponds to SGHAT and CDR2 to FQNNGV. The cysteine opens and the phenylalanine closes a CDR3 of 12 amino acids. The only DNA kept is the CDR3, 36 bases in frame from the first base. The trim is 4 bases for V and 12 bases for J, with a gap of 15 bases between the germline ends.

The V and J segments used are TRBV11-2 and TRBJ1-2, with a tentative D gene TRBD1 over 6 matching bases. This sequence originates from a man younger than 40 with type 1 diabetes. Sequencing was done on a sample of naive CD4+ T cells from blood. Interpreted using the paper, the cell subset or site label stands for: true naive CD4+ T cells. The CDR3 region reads CASSSGVRTDTF. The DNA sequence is TGTGCCAGCAGCTCAGGGGTCCGGACGGACACCTTC.